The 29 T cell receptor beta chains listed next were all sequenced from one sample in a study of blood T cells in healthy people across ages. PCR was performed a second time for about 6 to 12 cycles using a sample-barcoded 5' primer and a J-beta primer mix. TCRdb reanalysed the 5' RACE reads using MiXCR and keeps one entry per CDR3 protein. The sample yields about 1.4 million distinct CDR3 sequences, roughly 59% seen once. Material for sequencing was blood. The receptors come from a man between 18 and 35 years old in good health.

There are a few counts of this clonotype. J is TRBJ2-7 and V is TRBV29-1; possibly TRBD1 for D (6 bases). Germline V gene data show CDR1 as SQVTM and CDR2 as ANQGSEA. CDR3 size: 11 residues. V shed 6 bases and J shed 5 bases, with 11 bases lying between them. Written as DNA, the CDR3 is TGCAGCGTCCGGGACACTCACGAGCAGTACTTC. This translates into CSVRDTHEQYF.

This CDR3 is CASSSPAGGSSGANVLTF. CDR3 nucleotides: TGTGCCAGCAGTTCTCCAGCGGGAGGAAGCTCTGGGGCCAACGTCCTGACTTTC. This sequence joins TRBV6-2 or TRBV6-3 and TRBJ2-6; TRBD2 matches 9 bases. This CDR3 spans 18 amino acids. The V gene's germline CDR1 is MNHEY and CDR2 SVGEGT. V shed 4 bases and J 0 bases; nucleotides not matched to a gene: 7.

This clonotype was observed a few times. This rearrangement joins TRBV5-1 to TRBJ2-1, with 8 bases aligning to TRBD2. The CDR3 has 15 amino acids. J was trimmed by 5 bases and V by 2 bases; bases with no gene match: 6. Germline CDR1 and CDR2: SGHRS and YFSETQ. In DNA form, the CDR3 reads TGCGCCAGCAGCTTCTCCGGGACTAGGAACAATGAGCAGTTCTTC. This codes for CASSFSGTRNNEQFF.

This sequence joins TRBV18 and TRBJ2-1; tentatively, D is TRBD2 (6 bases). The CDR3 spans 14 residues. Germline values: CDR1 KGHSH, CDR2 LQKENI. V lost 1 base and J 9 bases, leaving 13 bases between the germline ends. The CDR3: CASSPRGGSAEQFF. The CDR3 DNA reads TGTGCCAGCTCACCACGAGGAGGGAGTGCTGAGCAGTTCTTC. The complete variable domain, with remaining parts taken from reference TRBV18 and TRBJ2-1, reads NAGVMQNPRHLVRRRGQEARLRCSPMKGHSHVYWYRQLPEEGLKFMVYLQKENIIDESGMPKERFSAEFPKEGPSILRIQQVVRGDSAAYFCASSPRGGSAEQFFGPGTRLTVL.

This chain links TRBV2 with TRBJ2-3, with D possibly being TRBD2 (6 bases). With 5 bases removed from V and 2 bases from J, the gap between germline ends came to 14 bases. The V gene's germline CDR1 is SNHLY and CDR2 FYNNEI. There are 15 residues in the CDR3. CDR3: CASSPALASTDTQYF. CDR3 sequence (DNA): TGTGCCAGCAGTCCCGCTCTAGCGTCCACAGATACGCAGTATTTT. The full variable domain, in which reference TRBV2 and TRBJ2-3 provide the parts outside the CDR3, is EPEVTQTPSHQVTQMGQEVILRCVPISNHLYFYWYRQILGQKVEFLVSFYNNEISEKSEIFDDQFSVERPDGSNFTLKIRSTKLEDSAMYFCASSPALASTDTQYFGPGTRLTVL.

CDR3 bases: TGTGCCAGCAGCCAAGGTACAGACATAAGCTCCTACGAGCAGTACTTC. Translated: CASSQGTDISSYEQYF. The rearrangement joins TRBV3-1 to TRBJ2-7; D gene ambiguous. CDR1 is LGHDT, CDR2 YNNKEL, per germline (reference sequence). The CDR3 sequence is 16 residues long. V dropped 1 base and J dropped 0 bases, with 13 bases sitting between them.

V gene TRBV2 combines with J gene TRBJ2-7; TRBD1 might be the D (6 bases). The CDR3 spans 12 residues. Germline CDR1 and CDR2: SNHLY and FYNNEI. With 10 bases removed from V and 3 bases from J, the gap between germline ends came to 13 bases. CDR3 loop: CATSGQIYEQYF. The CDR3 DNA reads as TGTGCCACCTCTGGACAGATCTACGAGCAGTACTTC. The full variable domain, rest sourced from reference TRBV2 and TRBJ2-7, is EPEVTQTPSHQVTQMGQEVILRCVPISNHLYFYWYRQILGQKVEFLVSFYNNEISEKSEIFDDQFSVERPDGSNFTLKIRSTKLEDSAMYFCATSGQIYEQYFGPGTRLTVT.

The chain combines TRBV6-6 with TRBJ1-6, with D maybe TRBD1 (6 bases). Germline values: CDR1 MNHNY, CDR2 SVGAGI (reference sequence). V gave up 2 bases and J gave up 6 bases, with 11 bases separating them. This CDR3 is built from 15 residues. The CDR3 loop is CASSYADRSNSPLHF. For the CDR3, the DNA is TGTGCCAGCAGTTACGCAGACAGGTCTAATTCACCCCTCCACTTT.

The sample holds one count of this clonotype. The CDR3 DNA reads as TGCAGTGCTAGTAGCGCTAGAGTTGGTGTGGAGCAGTTCTTC. This sequence encodes CSASSARVGVEQFF. V usage is TRBV20-1 and J usage is TRBJ2-1; D perhaps matches TRBD2 (5 bases). V was pared by 3 bases and J by 10 bases, with 19 bases between. Per the germline V gene, CDR1 is DFQATT and CDR2 is SNEGSKA (reference sequence). The CDR3 is 14 residues long.

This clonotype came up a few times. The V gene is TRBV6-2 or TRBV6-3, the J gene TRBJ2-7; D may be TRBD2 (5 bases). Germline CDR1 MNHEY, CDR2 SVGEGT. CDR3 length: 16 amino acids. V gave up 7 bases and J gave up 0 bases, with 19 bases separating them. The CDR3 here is CASTPHAGRYSYEQYF. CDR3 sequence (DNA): TGTGCCAGCACACCCCACGCTGGGAGATACTCCTACGAGCAGTACTTC.

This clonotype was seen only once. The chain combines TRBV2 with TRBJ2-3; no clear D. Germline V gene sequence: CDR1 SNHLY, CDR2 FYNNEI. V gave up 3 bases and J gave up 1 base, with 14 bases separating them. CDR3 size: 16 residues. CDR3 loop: CASSEAKSIGTDTQYF. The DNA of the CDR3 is TGTGCCAGCAGTGAGGCCAAATCTATCGGCACAGATACGCAGTATTTT.

This CDR3 is CASNQATGGYTF. In nucleotides, the CDR3 is TGTGCCAGCAATCAAGCTACGGGTGGCTACACCTTC. The chain employs TRBV12-3 or TRBV12-4 and TRBJ1-2; D gene ambiguous. V lost 7 bases and J 7 bases, leaving 13 bases between the germline ends. This CDR3 region has 12 residues.

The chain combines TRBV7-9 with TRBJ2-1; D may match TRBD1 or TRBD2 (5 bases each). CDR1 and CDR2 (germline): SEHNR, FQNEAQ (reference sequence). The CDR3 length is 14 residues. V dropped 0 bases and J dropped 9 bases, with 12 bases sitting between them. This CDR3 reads CASSLAGERGEQFF. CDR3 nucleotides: TGTGCCAGCAGCTTAGCGGGAGAGAGGGGTGAGCAGTTCTTC.

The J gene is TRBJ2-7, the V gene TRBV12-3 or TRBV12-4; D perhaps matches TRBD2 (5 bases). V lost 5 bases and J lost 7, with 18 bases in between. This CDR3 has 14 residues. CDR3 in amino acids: CASSRLGSAWEQYF. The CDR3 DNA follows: TGTGCCAGCAGTCGGCTAGGGAGTGCATGGGAGCAGTACTTC.

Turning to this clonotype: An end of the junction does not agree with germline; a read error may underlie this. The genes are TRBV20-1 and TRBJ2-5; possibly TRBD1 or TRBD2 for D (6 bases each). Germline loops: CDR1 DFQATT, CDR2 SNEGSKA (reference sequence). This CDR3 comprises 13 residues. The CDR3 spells CSPSPGAGETQYF. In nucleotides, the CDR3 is TGCAGTCCTAGCCCGGGGGCTGGAGAGACCCAGTACTTC.

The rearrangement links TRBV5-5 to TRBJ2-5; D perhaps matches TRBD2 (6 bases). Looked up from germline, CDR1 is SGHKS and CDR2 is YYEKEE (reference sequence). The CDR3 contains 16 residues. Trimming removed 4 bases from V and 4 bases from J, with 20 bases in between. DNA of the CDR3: TGTGCCAGCAGCCCTTTAGTTGGGACTTCGGGAGAGACCCAGTACTTC. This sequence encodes CASSPLVGTSGETQYF.

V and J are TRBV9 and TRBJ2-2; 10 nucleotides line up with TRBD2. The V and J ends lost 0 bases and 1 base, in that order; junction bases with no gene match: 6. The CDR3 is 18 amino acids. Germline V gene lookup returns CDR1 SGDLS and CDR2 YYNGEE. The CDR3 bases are TGTGCCAGCAGCGTAGGAGGTCTAGCGGGGGTGAACACCGGGGAGCTGTTTTTT. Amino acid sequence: CASSVGGLAGVNTGELFF.

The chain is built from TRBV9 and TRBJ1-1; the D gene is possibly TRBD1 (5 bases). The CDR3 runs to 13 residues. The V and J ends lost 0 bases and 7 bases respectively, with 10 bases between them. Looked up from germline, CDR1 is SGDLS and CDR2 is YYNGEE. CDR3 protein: CASSVGTGDEAFF. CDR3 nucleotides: TGTGCCAGCAGCGTAGGAACAGGAGATGAAGCTTTCTTT.

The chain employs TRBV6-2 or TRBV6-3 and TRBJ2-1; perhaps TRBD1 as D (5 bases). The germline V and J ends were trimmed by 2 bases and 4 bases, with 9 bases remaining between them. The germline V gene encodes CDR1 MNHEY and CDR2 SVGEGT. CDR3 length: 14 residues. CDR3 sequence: CASSYLQGYNEQFF. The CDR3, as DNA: TGTGCCAGCAGTTACCTCCAGGGTTACAATGAGCAGTTCTTC.

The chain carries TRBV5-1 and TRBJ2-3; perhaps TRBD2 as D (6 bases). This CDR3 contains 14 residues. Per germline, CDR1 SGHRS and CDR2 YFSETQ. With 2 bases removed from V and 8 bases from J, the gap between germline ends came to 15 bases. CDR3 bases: TGCGCCAGCAGCTTAAGGACTAATGAGGTTACGCAGTATTTT. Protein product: CASSLRTNEVTQYF. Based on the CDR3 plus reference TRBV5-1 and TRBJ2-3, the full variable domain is KAGVTQTPRYLIKTRGQQVTLSCSPISGHRSVSWYQQTPGQGLQFLFEYFSETQRNKGNFPGRFSGRQFSNSRSEMNVSTLELGDSALYLCASSLRTNEVTQYFGPGTRLTVL.

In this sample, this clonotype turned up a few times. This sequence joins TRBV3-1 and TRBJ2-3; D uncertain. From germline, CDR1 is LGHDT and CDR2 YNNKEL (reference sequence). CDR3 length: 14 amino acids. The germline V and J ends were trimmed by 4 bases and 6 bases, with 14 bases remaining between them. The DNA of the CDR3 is TGTGCCAGCAGCCCTGCGATGAGACGGGATACGCAGTATTTT. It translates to CASSPAMRRDTQYF.

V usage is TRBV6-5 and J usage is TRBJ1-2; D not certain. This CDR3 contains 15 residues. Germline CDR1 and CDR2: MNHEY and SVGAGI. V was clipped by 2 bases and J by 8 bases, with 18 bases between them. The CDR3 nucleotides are TGTGCCAGCAGTTACCGAACTGGCCTCGTAGGGGGCTACACCTTC. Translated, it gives CASSYRTGLVGGYTF.

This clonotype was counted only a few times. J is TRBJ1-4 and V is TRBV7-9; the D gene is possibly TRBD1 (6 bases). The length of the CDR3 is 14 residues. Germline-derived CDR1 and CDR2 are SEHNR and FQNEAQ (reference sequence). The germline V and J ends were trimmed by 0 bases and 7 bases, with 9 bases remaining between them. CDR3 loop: CASSLAGGSEKLFF. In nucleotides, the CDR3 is TGTGCCAGCAGCTTAGCAGGGGGAAGTGAAAAACTGTTTTTT. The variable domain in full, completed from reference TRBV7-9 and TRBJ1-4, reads DTGVSQNPRHKITKRGQNVTFRCDPISEHNRLYWYRQTLGQGPEFLTYFQNEAQLEKSRLLSDRFSAERPKGSFSTLEIQRTEQGDSAMYLCASSLAGGSEKLFFGSGTQLSVL.

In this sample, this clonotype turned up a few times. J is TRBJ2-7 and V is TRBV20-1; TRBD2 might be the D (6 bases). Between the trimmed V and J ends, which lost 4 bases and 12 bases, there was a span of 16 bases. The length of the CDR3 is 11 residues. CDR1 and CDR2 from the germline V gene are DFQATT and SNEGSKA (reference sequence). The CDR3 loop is CSATPGGSRYF. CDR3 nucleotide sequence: TGCAGTGCTACCCCTGGGGGGTCCCGGTACTTC.

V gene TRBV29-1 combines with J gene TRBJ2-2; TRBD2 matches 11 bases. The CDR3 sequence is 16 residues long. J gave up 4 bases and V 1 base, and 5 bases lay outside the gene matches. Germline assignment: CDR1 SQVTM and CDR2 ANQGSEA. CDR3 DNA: TGCAGCGTTGAAGGACTAGCGGGGCGGAGCACCGGGGAGCTGTTTTTT. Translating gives CSVEGLAGRSTGELFF.

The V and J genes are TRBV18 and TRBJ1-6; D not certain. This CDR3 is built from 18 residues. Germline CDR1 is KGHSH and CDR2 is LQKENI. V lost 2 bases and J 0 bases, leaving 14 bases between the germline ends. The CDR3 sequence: CASSPRPFGGSYNSPLHF. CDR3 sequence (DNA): TGTGCCAGCTCACCAAGACCCTTTGGAGGCTCCTATAATTCACCCCTCCACTTT.

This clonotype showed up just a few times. CDR3 amino acids: CSARDISGPSSGTDTQYF. For the CDR3, the DNA is TGCAGTGCTAGAGATATCAGCGGGCCCTCATCCGGCACAGATACGCAGTATTTT. V gene TRBV20-1 combines with J gene TRBJ2-3, with TRBD2 as a possible D gene (6 bases). CDR1 and CDR2 from the germline V gene are DFQATT and SNEGSKA (reference sequence). This CDR3 is built from 18 residues. Trimming left V 0 bases short and J 1 base short, with 20 bases between.

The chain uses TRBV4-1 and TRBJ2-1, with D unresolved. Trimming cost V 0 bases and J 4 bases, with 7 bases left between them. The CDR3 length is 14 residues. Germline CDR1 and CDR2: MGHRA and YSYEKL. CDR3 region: CASSQDTTYNEQFF. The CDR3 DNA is TGCGCCAGCAGCCAAGATACGACATACAATGAGCAGTTCTTC.

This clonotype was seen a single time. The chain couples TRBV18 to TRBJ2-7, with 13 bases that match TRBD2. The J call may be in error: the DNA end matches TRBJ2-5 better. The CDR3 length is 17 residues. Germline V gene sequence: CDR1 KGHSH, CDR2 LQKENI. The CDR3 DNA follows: TGTGCCAGCTCAATACGGACTAGCGGGGGAGATTCGTCGACCCAGTACTTC. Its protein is CASSIRTSGGDSSTQYF.